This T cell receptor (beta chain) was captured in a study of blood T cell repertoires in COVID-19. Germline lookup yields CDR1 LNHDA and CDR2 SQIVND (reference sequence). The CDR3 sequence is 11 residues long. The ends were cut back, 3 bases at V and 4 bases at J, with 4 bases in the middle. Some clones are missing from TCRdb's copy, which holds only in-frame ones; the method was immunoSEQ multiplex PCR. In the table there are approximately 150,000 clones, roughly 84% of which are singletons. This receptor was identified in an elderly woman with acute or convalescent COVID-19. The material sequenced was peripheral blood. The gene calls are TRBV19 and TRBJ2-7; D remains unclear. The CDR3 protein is CASSMAYEQYF. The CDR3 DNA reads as TGTGCCAGTAGTATGGCTTACGAGCAGTACTTC.